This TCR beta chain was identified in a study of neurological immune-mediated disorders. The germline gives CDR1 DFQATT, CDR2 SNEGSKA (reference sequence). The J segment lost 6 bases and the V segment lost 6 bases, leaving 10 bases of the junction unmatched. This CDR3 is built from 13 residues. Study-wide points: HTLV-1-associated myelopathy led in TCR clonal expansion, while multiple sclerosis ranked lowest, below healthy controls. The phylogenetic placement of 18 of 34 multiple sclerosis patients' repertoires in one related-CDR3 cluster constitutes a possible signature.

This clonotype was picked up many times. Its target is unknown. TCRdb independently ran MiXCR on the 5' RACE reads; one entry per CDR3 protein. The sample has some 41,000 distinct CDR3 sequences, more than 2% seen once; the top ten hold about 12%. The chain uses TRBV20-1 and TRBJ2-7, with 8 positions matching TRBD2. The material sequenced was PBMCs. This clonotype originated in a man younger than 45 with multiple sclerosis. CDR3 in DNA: TGCAGTGCCCCGGCGGGGGGAGTCGTCGAGCAGTACTTC. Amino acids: CSAPAGGVVEQYF.